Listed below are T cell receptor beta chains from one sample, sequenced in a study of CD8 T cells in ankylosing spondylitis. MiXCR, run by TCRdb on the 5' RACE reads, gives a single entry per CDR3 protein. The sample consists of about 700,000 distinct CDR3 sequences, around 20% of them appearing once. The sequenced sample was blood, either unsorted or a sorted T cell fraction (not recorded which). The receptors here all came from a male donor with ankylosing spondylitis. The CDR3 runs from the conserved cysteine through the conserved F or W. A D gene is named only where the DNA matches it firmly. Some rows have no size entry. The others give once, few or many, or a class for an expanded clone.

CASSPRRVRSEKLFF	TGTGCCAGCAGCCCCCGGCGGGTTCGAAGTGAAAAACTGTTTTTT	TRBJ1-4	NA	NA	TRBV28
CASSPLGGRGLYEQYF	TGTGCCAGCAGCCCCCTAGGAGGCAGGGGACTATACGAGCAGTACTTC	TRBJ2-7	NA	NA	TRBV5-8
CASRPTLHREQYF	TGTGCCAGCAGGCCAACCTTACACAGAGAGCAGTACTTC	TRBJ2-7	NA	few	TRBV6-2/TRBV6-3
CASSTPGRHNEQFF	TGTGCCAGCAGTACCCCGGGACGCCACAATGAGCAGTTCTTC	TRBJ2-1	NA	few	TRBV12-3/TRBV12-4
CSVDGTGHEQYF	TGCAGCGTTGACGGGACAGGCCACGAGCAGTACTTC	TRBJ2-7	TRBD1	NA	TRBV29-1
CASSRGARETQYF	TGTGCCAGCAGTCGCGGAGCGAGGGAGACCCAGTACTTC	TRBJ2-5	NA	few	TRBV12-3/TRBV12-4
CSVPGLPTYEQYF	TGCAGTGTGCCGGGACTCCCGACCTACGAGCAGTACTTC	TRBJ2-7	NA	NA	TRBV20-1
CAISESSPGTVGGYTF	TGTGCCATCAGTGAGTCGAGCCCCGGGACAGTGGGTGGCTACACCTTC	TRBJ1-2	TRBD1	NA	TRBV10-3
CASSVTGHQAEAFF	TGTGCCAGCAGCGTGACAGGGCACCAGGCTGAAGCTTTCTTT	TRBJ1-1	TRBD1	many	TRBV9
CASSLDPGGPNNEQFF	TGCGCCAGCAGCTTGGACCCGGGGGGGCCCAACAATGAGCAGTTCTTC	TRBJ2-1	TRBD2	NA	TRBV5-1
CSVPLWGTEPYEQYF	TGCAGCGTTCCTTTATGGGGGACCGAGCCCTACGAGCAGTACTTC	TRBJ2-7	NA	NA	TRBV29-1
CASSLASGGLVGNEQFF	TGTGCCAGCAGCTTGGCGAGCGGGGGGCTCGTAGGTAATGAGCAGTTCTTC	TRBJ2-1	TRBD2	NA	TRBV5-6
CASSAGEWTQYF	TGTGCCAGCAGCGCGGGGGAGTGGACCCAGTACTTC	TRBJ2-5	TRBD2	few	TRBV28
CASSLRGQNEKLFF	TGCGCCAGCAGCTTGCGGGGGCAGAATGAAAAACTGTTTTTT	TRBJ1-4	NA	few	TRBV5-1
CSVVIQGYTIYF	TGCAGCGTTGTCATACAGGGGTACACCATATATTTT	TRBJ1-3	TRBD1	few	TRBV29-1